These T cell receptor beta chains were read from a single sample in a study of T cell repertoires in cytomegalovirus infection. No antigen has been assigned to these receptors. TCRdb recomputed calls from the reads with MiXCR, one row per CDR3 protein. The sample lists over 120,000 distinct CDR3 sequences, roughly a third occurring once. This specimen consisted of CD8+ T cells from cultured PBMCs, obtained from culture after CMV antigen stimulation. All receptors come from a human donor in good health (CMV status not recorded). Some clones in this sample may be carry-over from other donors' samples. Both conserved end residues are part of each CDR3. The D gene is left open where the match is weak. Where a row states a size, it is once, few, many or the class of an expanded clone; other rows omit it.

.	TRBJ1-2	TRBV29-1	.	CSVEDWEINYGYTF	TGCAGCGTTGAAGATTGGGAGATTAACTATGGCTACACCTTC
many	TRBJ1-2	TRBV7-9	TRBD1	CASSPPIQGVGRLRGYTF	TGTGCCAGCAGCCCCCCTATTCAGGGGGTCGGTCGGCTACGTGGCTACACCTTC
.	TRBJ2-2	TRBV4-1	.	CASSPSGGITGELFF	TGCGCCAGCAGCCCCTCGGGGGGCATCACCGGGGAGCTGTTTTTT
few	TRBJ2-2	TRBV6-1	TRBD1	CASSGTGGWIGELFF	TGTGCCAGCAGTGGGACAGGGGGCTGGATCGGGGAGCTGTTTTTT
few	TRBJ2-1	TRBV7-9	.	CASRTGVNEQFF	TGTGCCAGCAGAACCGGGGTCAATGAGCAGTTCTTC
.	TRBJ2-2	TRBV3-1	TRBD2	CASSQDETSGGIYANTGELFF	TGTGCCAGCAGCCAAGATGAGACTAGCGGGGGGATATACGCGAACACCGGGGAGCTGTTTTTT
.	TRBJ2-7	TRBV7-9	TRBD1	CASSIVGQGYEQYF	TGTGCCAGCAGCATAGTGGGACAGGGGTACGAGCAGTACTTC
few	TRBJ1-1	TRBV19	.	CASSLTATNTEAFF	TGTGCCAGTAGTTTGACAGCAACTAACACTGAAGCTTTCTTT
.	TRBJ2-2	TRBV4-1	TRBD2	CASSQELAVTGELFF	TGCGCCAGCAGCCAAGAACTAGCGGTGACCGGGGAGCTGTTTTTT
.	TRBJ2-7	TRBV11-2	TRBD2	CASSNGGAYEQYF	TGTGCCAGCAGCAACGGGGGGGCCTACGAGCAGTACTTC
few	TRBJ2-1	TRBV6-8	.	CASSYSLPRTDSYNEQFF	TGTGCCAGCAGTTACTCCCTCCCTCGGACGGACTCCTACAATGAGCAGTTCTTC
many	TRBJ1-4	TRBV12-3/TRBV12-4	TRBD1	CASSRDRDTEKLFF	TGTGCCAGCAGCCGGGACAGGGACACTGAAAAACTGTTTTTT
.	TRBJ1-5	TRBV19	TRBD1	CASSMVQGYGKYSNQPQHF	TGTGCCAGTAGTATGGTACAGGGGTACGGGAAATATAGCAATCAGCCCCAGCATTTT
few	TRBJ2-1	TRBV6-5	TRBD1	CASSYSEDRGQVPKLGNEQFF	TGTGCCAGCAGTTACTCGGAGGACAGGGGCCAAGTACCGAAACTGGGCAATGAGCAGTTCTTC
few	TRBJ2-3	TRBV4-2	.	CASSQGVDTQYF	TGTGCCAGCAGCCAAGGGGTGGATACGCAGTATTTT
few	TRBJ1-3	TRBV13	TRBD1	CASSLGQNSGNTIYF	TGTGCCAGCAGCTTGGGACAGAACTCTGGAAACACCATATATTTT
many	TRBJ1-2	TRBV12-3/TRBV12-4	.	CASTTDMGGYTF	TGTGCCAGTACTACTGACATGGGTGGCTACACCTTC
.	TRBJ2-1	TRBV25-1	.	CASSEWPPGNEQFF	TGTGCCAGCAGTGAATGGCCCCCGGGCAATGAGCAGTTCTTC
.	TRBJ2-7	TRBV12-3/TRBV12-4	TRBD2	CASSSGLAYEQYF	TGTGCCAGCAGTTCCGGACTAGCCTACGAGCAGTACTTC
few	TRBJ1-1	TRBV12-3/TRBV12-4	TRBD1	CASSLRLGQVNTEAFF	TGTGCCAGCAGTTTACGATTGGGACAGGTGAACACTGAAGCTTTCTTT
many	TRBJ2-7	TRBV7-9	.	CASSMRTAPGEYF	TGTGCCAGCAGCATGAGGACAGCCCCAGGCGAGTACTTC
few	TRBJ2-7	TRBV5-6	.	CASSFRFSYEQYF	TGTGCCAGCAGCTTCCGTTTCTCCTACGAGCAGTACTTC
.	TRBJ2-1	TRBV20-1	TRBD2	CSALTAQAGGNEQFF	TGCAGTGCGCTAACAGCCCAAGCGGGGGGGAATGAGCAGTTCTTC
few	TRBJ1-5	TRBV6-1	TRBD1	CASSIHGTGSGNQPQHF	TGTGCCAGCAGTATCCATGGGACAGGGTCCGGTAATCAGCCCCAGCATTTT
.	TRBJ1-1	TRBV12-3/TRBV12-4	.	CASGFPAEAFF	TGTGCCAGTGGGTTTCCAGCTGAAGCTTTCTTT
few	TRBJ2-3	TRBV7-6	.	CASSHQPGLATDTQYF	TGTGCCAGCAGCCATCAACCGGGACTCGCGACAGATACGCAGTATTTT
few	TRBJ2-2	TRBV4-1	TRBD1	CASSLKTGAGELFF	TGCGCCAGCAGCCTAAAAACAGGGGCCGGGGAGCTGTTTTTT
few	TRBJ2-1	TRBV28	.	CASSSFQGESYNEQFF	TGTGCCAGCAGTTCATTCCAGGGAGAATCCTACAATGAGCAGTTCTTC
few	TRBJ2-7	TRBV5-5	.	CASSLKGMEYSYEQYF	TGTGCCAGCAGCTTGAAAGGAATGGAATACTCCTACGAGCAGTACTTC
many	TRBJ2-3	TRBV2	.	CASSLTSWDTQYF	TGTGCCAGCAGTTTGACTAGTTGGGATACGCAGTATTTT
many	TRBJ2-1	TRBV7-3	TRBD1	CASSYNRGNEQFF	TGTGCCAGCAGCTATAACAGGGGGAATGAGCAGTTCTTC
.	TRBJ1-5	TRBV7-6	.	CASRLGYGDQPLHF	TGTGCTAGCAGATTAGGCTATGGGGATCAGCCCCTGCATTTT
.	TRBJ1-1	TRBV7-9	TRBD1	CASSFSTGDTEAFF	TGTGCCAGCAGCTTCTCGACAGGGGACACTGAAGCTTTCTTT
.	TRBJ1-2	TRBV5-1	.	CASSLGPDPYGYTF	TGCGCCAGCAGCTTGGGCCCGGACCCCTATGGCTACACCTTC
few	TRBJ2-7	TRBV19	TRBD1	CASSKDRDTRNEQYF	TGTGCCAGTAGCAAAGACAGGGACACTCGTAACGAGCAGTACTTC
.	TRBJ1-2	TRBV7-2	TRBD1	CASSTWWGTGDPANYGYTF	TGTGCCAGCAGCACTTGGTGGGGGACAGGGGACCCAGCTAACTATGGCTACACCTTC